These 2 T cell receptor beta chains were all obtained from the same sample, sequenced in a study of regulatory T cells in long-lasting Graves disease. Time point meaning: persistent/refractory GD, antithyroid drugs over 5 years with positive TRAb. Following extraction of RNA from PBMCs, that RNA was used to make the TCR library. TCR beta libraries were built with iRepertoire HTBI primers and Arm-PCR of CDR3 regions. MiXCR, applied by TCRdb to the multiplex PCR reads, yields one record per CDR3 protein. The sample lists about 470,000 distinct CDR3 sequences, more than 20% occurring once. The sequenced sample was peripheral blood mononuclear cells (PBMCs), obtained when the disease was refractory, from a patient treated with antithyroid drugs. All receptors derive from a female donor with Graves disease.

In this sample, this clonotype turned up many times. The V call is TRBV20-1, the J call TRBJ1-4; tentative D call: TRBD1 (5 bases). Germline-derived CDR1 and CDR2 are DFQATT and SNEGSKA (reference sequence). The V end lost 1 base, the J end lost 4 bases, and 10 bases lay between the germline ends. The CDR3 spans 14 residues. CDR3 region: CSARGPGRNEKLFF. For the CDR3, the DNA is TGCAGTGCTAGAGGGCCGGGGCGTAATGAAAAACTGTTTTTT.

This clonotype has a count of ten or more. The CDR3 sequence: CSARGTSGRAGEQYF. CDR3 coding DNA: TGCAGTGCTAGGGGAACTAGCGGGAGGGCCGGCGAGCAGTACTTC. The chain couples TRBV20-1 to TRBJ2-7; TRBD2 aligns across 13 bases. The V segment lost 3 bases and the J segment 6 bases; nucleotides outside the gene matches: 8. Germline CDR1 is DFQATT and CDR2 is SNEGSKA (reference sequence). There are 15 residues in the CDR3.